This TCR beta chain was recorded in a study of radiotherapy plus CTLA-4 blockade in lung cancer listed by TCRdb under 2018. Study-wide context: Among the enrolled patients, about 19% had an objective response, and roughly 30% reached disease control.

Library generation was performed with the immunoSEQ multiplex PCR assay. The source is immuneACCESS, and TCRdb retained only in-frame sequences with V and J called. Part of the clones is not carried over; for the studies checked, unresolved V genes explain less than half of this, and the remainder is unexplained. The sample contains fewer than 65,000 clones, around 79% of them found a single time. The ten largest clonotypes hold about 8.5% of the sample. As to this clone: Its antigen is not yet known. No base quality values were provided; no much bigger clone lies one nucleotide off.

In this study, focal radiation therapy paired with CTLA-4 blockade (ipilimumab) was tested in patients who had chemo-refractory metastatic non-small-cell lung cancer. Trimming removed 2 bases from V and 13 bases from J; the gene matches leave 2 bases unexplained. Reading the germline V gene gives CDR1 MDHEN and CDR2 SYDVKM. The CDR3 runs 13 amino acids, cysteine and phenylalanine included. Of the read, only the CDR3 DNA is kept; its 39 bases are in frame from base 1. What the work shows at the level of the full study, not this receptor alone: After treatment with radiotherapy and ipilimumab, TCR clones that originated in tumors expanded in peripheral blood. The strongest predictors of response, as reported, were early dynamic changes in blood T cell clones along with a rise in serum interferon-beta after radiation.

The source material was peripheral blood, sampled from a patient treated with radiotherapy plus ipilimumab. Rearrangement joined TRBV28 to TRBJ2-6; 10 junctional bases match TRBD1. The sequence came from a human donor with non-small cell lung cancer who had a complete response to radiotherapy plus ipilimumab. The CDR3 protein is CASSLGTGVVLTF. The nucleotides read TGTGCCAGCAGTTTAGGGACAGGGGTGGTCCTGACTTTC. Reference TRBV28 and TRBJ2-6 genes cover what lies past the CDR3, so the full variable domain is DVKVTQSSRYLVKRTGEKVFLECVQDMDHENMFWYRQDPGLGLRLIYFSYDVKMKEKGDIPEGYSVSREKKERFSLILESASTNQTSMYLCASSLGTGVVLTFGAGSRLTVL.